Given below is one T cell receptor (beta chain) in context. The target of this receptor is not known. No quality values exist for individual bases; no much larger clone is one base distant. Including the terminal cysteine and phenylalanine, the CDR3 comprises 14 residues. Solely the CDR3 DNA is kept, with 42 bases framed from the first base. The CDR1 and CDR2 encoded by the germline V gene (reference sequence) are LGHDT and YNNKEL. V is pared back by 1 base and J by 0 bases, with 5 bases lying between the germline termini. The source of the sample is a study of blood T cell repertoires in COVID-19 (dated by TCRdb to 2019 to 2021). As for the study more broadly: Samples covering the acute and convalescent phases of COVID-19 were provided by collaborators in the United States, Italy and Spain. Where available, HLA class I and class II types were obtained from metadata supplied by the sample provider rather than from assay-based typing. The repertoires were released in a freely available public database intended as a resource for research on the immune response to SARS-CoV-2. Samples were obtained from the ongoing ImmuneRACE study (first 160 participants) and from 1,254 subjects provided by 6 global collaborators. The dataset comprised deeply sampled blood TCRbeta repertoires from subjects exposed to, actively infected with, or recovered from COVID-19. The prospective study material was composed of cDNA or gDNA derived from T cells, B-cell-depleted T cells, or PBMCs. A de-identified subject ID, COVID-19 status, age in years and sex were almost always included in the sample metadata. Broad study findings and their caveats: The amount of clinical and demographic metadata varied by source and participant and was provided uncurated.

The collaborating institutions used their own protocols to collect whole blood in K2EDTA tubes. For TCRbeta analysis, collaborator samples were shipped as frozen whole blood, as isolated PBMCs, or as DNA extracted from either sample type. TCRbeta CDR3 regions were amplified from genomic DNA using the immunoSEQ Assay, a bias-controlled multiplex PCR. The original methods were these. Within the assay, amplification of reference gene primers was used to estimate how many nucleated cells each sample contained. To quantify the absolute abundance of each unique TCRbeta CDR3 rearrangement, sequence reads were collapsed and filtered. For each sample, productive Simpson clonality was calculated as the square root of Simpson's diversity index over productive rearrangements. The clones in this table, taken by TCRdb from immuneACCESS, are in-frame only. Not every clone is retained; where verified, under half of the shortfall comes from an unresolved V gene, and the cause of the rest is unknown. Clone size and V and J calls were adopted from that table, with D and trimming inferred from the DNA. The sample table records about 80,000 clones; around 69% of these occur just once. Of the sample, about 16% falls within the top ten clones.

The sequenced sample was peripheral blood. The chain was built from TRBV3-1 (or the pseudogene TRBV3-2) and TRBJ2-3, with the D gene not clear enough to name. The source is an older man with active or convalescent COVID-19. The CDR3 reads as follows: CASSQVSSTDTQYF. The nucleotide sequence reads as follows: TGTGCCAGCAGCCAAGTGAGTAGCACAGATACGCAGTATTTT.